These 10 T cell receptor beta chains were all obtained from the same sample, sequenced in a study of T cell responses to AZD1222 COVID-19 vaccine. Clones were read by immunoSEQ multiplex PCR, and TCRdb kept only the in-frame ones, dropping some. The table shows 86,000 or so clones, with 85% to 90% occurring only once. The material sequenced was peripheral blood, taken 28 days after the second AZD1222 dose. These receptors originate from an adult who received the AZD1222 COVID-19 vaccine.

V gene TRBV12-3 or TRBV12-4 combines with J gene TRBJ1-2; D unresolved. Between the trimmed V and J ends, which lost 5 bases and 9 bases, there was a span of 13 bases. The CDR3 length is 12 residues. The CDR3 loop reads CASSLSRASYTF. The CDR3 DNA sequence: TGTGCCAGCAGTCTCTCTAGGGCTAGCTACACCTTC.

This chain joins TRBV5-1 and TRBJ2-5; 8 bases agree with TRBD1. Germline CDR1 is SGHRS and CDR2 is YFSETQ. The V segment lost 2 bases and the J segment 1 base; nucleotides outside the gene matches: 4. The CDR3 runs to 15 residues. CDR3 residues: CASSLGTGSQETQYF. CDR3 in DNA: TGCGCCAGCAGCTTAGGGACAGGCAGCCAAGAGACCCAGTACTTC. The variable domain in full, completed from reference TRBV5-1 and TRBJ2-5, reads KAGVTQTPRYLIKTRGQQVTLSCSPISGHRSVSWYQQTPGQGLQFLFEYFSETQRNKGNFPGRFSGRQFSNSRSEMNVSTLELGDSALYLCASSLGTGSQETQYFGPGTRLLVL.

The chain couples TRBV11-1 to TRBJ2-3; unclear D gene. V was cut by 5 bases and J by 4 bases, with 10 bases left in between. CDR1 SGHAT and CDR2 FQDESV come from the germline V gene (reference sequence). The CDR3 totals 13 residues. The CDR3 loop reads CASSQNPADTQYF. The CDR3 coding sequence is TGTGCCAGCAGCCAAAACCCGGCAGATACGCAGTATTTT.

CDR3 bases: TGTGCCTGGGGGGGGGTGAAGGGCCCTGAAGCTTTCTTT. Protein sequence: CAWGGVKGPEAFF. The rearrangement joins TRBV30 to TRBJ1-1, with TRBD1 as a possible D gene (5 bases). The CDR3 runs to 13 residues. CDR1 and CDR2 from the germline V gene are GTSNPN and SVGIG (reference sequence). The V and J ends lost 5 bases and 6 bases respectively, with 16 bases between them.

J is TRBJ2-7 and V is TRBV28; 8 bases are a match to TRBD1. The CDR3 is 15 amino acids. Germline CDR1 and CDR2: MDHEN and SYDVKM. The V segment lost 8 bases and the J segment 6 bases; nucleotides outside the gene matches: 15. In nucleotides, the CDR3 is TGTGCCAGCGGCGACAGGGGAAAAACTTTTAGCGAGCAGTACTTC. It codes for CASGDRGKTFSEQYF.

This clone was found a few times. The genes are TRBV6-1 and TRBJ1-4; D uncertain. V was pared by 2 bases and J by 0 bases, with 7 bases between. Germline assignment: CDR1 MNHNS and CDR2 SASEGT. This CDR3 contains 15 residues. Here the CDR3 reads CASSERRTTNEKLFF. DNA of the CDR3: TGTGCCAGCAGTGAAAGAAGGACAACTAATGAAAAACTGTTTTTT.

The rearrangement links TRBV21-1 to TRBJ2-4; TRBD1, as called in the table, went unchecked against the DNA. TRBV21-1 is classified as a pseudogene. The CDR3 has 15 residues. CDR3 DNA sequence: TGTGCCAGCAGCAAACCCCGACAGCTTAAAAACATTCAGTACTTC. As protein: CASSKPRQLKNIQYF.

This clone counts as medium-sized. V gene TRBV29-1 combines with J gene TRBJ2-7, with 8 bases identical to TRBD1. The germline V gene encodes CDR1 SQVTM and CDR2 ANQGSEA. Losses at the gene ends were 8 bases for V and 0 bases for J; bases not matched to a gene: 12. The CDR3 runs 15 residues. The CDR3 nucleotides are TGCAGCCCTCAAAGTGGACAGGGAGTCTCCTACGAGCAGTACTTC. Its protein is CSPQSGQGVSYEQYF.

The genes are TRBV7-9 and TRBJ1-5; possibly TRBD1 for D (5 bases). The CDR3 contains 13 residues. The germline CDR1 and CDR2 sequences are SEHNR and FQNEAQ (reference sequence). V gave up 3 bases and J gave up 5 bases, with 8 bases separating them. The CDR3 DNA follows: TGTGCCAGCAGCTTCGAGGGGTATCAGCCCCAGCATTTT. This encodes CASSFEGYQPQHF.

Ten or more counts support this clone. The CDR3 bases are TGTGCCAGCAGCGAGGCCCCCCGGGACAGGGATAGATCCGGGGAGCTGTTTTTT. This gives the protein CASSEAPRDRDRSGELFF. The chain links TRBV9 to TRBJ2-2; 9 positions match TRBD1. The CDR3 length is 18 residues. V lost 3 bases, J lost 6 bases, and 15 bases stayed unmatched. Germline V gene lookup returns CDR1 SGDLS and CDR2 YYNGEE.